This TCR beta chain was sequenced during a study of shared clonotypes between healthy human individuals. Points on this clone: Its matching antigen is unknown.

Assay: immunoSEQ multiplex PCR; the TCRdb copy retains only in-frame clones and omits some. The table lists roughly 2.1 million clones, approximately 94% of them singletons. Findings of the study overall: Specimens sampled were limited to blood, with tissue repertoires likely differing.

Only CD45RO-negative cells positively selected for CCR7 counted as naive CD8 cells, so terminally differentiated effector memory CD45RA+ cells were excluded. The study enrolled healthy HIV-negative adults without recent acute infections or vaccinations as donors. The CDR3 extends over 15 amino acids. The germline V gene encodes CDR1 SGHNT and CDR2 YYREEE (reference sequence). J gave up 2 bases and V 8 bases, and 7 bases lay outside the gene matches. The chain recombines TRBV5-4 with TRBJ2-6; 7 bases align to TRBD1. The sequence was collected from a man between 18 and 35 years old in good health. Some clones in this sample may be carry-over from other donors' samples. Sequenced: naive CD8+ T cells from PBMCs. CDR3 loop: CASFIQGAGANVLTF. In nucleotides, the CDR3 is TGTGCCAGTTTTATCCAGGGGGCTGGGGCCAACGTCCTGACTTTC. Looking up the rest from reference TRBV5-4 and TRBJ2-6 gives the full variable domain: ETGVTQSPTHLIKTRGQQVTLRCSSQSGHNTVSWYQQALGQGPQFIFQYYREEENGRGNFPPRFSGLQFPNYSSELNVNALELDDSALYLCASFIQGAGANVLTFGAGSRLTVL.